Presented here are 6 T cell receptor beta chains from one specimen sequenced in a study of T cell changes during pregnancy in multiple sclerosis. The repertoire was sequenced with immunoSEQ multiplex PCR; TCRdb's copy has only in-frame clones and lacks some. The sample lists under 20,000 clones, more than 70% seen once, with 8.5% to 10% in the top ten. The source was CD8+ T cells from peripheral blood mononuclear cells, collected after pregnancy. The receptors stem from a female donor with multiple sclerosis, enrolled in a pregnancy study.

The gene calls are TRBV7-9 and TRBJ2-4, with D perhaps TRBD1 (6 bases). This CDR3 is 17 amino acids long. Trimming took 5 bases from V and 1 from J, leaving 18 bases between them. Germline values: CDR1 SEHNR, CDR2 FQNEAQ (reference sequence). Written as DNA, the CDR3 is TGTGCCAGCAGCCAAATCCACCTACAGGGCGCCAAAAACATTCAGTACTTC. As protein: CASSQIHLQGAKNIQYF.

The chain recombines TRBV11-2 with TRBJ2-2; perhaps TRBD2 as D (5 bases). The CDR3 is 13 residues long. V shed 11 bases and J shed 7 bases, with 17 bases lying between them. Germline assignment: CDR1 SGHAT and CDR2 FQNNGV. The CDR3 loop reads CALPLAADGELFF. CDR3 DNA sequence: TGTGCCCTCCCCCTAGCTGCTGACGGGGAGCTGTTTTTT.

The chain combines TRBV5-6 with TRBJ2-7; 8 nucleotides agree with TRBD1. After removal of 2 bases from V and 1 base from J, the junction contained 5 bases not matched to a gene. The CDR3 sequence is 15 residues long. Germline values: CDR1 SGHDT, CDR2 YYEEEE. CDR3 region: CASSLRGQGSYEQYF. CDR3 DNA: TGTGCCAGCAGCTTACGAGGACAGGGATCCTACGAGCAGTACTTC.

This CDR3 is CSVASGSSYEQYF. The CDR3 DNA follows: TGCAGCGTTGCCAGCGGGAGCTCCTACGAGCAGTACTTC. The chain combines TRBV29-1 with TRBJ2-7, with 8 nucleotides matching TRBD2. This CDR3 has 13 residues. CDR1 is SQVTM, CDR2 ANQGSEA, per germline. Unmatched junction bases numbered 2, after V lost 4 bases and J lost 0 bases.

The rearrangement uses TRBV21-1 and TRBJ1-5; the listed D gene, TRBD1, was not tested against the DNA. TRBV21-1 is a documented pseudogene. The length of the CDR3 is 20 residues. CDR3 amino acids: CASSKESETVPCQGNQPQHF. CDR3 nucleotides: TGTGCCAGCAGCAAAGAAAGCGAGACAGTTCCATGTCAAGGCAATCAGCCCCAGCATTTT.

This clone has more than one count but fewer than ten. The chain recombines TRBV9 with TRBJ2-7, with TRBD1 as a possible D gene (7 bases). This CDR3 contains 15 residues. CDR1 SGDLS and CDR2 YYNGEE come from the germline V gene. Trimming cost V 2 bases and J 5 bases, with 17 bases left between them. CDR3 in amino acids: CASSVSRGVLNEQYF. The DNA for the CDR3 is TGTGCCAGCAGCGTCTCCAGGGGGGTCTTGAACGAGCAGTACTTC.